A selection of T cell receptor beta chains follows, all from one sample in a study of T cell responses to AZD1222 COVID-19 vaccine. Some clones are missing from TCRdb's copy, which holds only in-frame ones; the method was immunoSEQ multiplex PCR. The sample contains approximately 150,000 clones, around 89% of which appear only once. The source was peripheral blood, collected on day 0 of AZD1222 vaccination. The receptors here all came from an adult in good health. The CDR3 runs from the conserved cysteine through the conserved F or W. Fields, in order: J gene, clone size, D gene, V gene, CDR3 DNA, CDR3 protein. The D gene is left open where the match is weak. Where a row states a size, it is once, few, many or the class of an expanded clone; other rows omit it.

J gene: TRBJ2-7; clone size: .; D gene: .; V gene: TRBV5-5; CDR3 DNA: TGTGCCAGCAGCGGGAGGTTCTACGAGCAGTACTTC; CDR3 protein: CASSGRFYEQYF
J gene: TRBJ2-2; clone size: once; D gene: .; V gene: TRBV19; CDR3 DNA: TGTGCCAGTAGTATGGGCGGATCGGGCACCGGGGAGCTGTTTTTT; CDR3 protein: CASSMGGSGTGELFF
J gene: TRBJ1-4; clone size: .; D gene: .; V gene: TRBV19; CDR3 DNA: TGTGCCAGTAGTATTCCCTCCGGGACTGCATATTATAAACTGTTTTTT; CDR3 protein: CASSIPSGTAYYKLFF
J gene: TRBJ1-5; clone size: once; D gene: TRBD1; V gene: TRBV27; CDR3 DNA: TGTGCCGTTCCGGGACAGGGACTCAATCAGCCCCAGCATTTT; CDR3 protein: CAVPGQGLNQPQHF
J gene: TRBJ2-7; clone size: .; D gene: TRBD2; V gene: TRBV19; CDR3 DNA: TGTGCCAGTAGTACTCCCCGGGACTACGTTCCCTACGAGCAGTACTTC; CDR3 protein: CASSTPRDYVPYEQYF
J gene: TRBJ1-1; clone size: .; D gene: .; V gene: TRBV5-1; CDR3 DNA: TGCGCCAGCAGCTTGAAGGGGGTCACTGAAGCTTTCTTT; CDR3 protein: CASSLKGVTEAFF
J gene: TRBJ1-5; clone size: .; D gene: .; V gene: TRBV2; CDR3 DNA: TGTGCCAGCAGTGAATCGGAGGAGCCCCAGCATTTT; CDR3 protein: CASSESEEPQHF
J gene: TRBJ1-1; clone size: .; D gene: TRBD1; V gene: TRBV19; CDR3 DNA: TGTGCCAGTAGTATAGGAACAGGGGTGGACACTGAAGCTTTCTTT; CDR3 protein: CASSIGTGVDTEAFF
J gene: TRBJ1-2; clone size: .; D gene: .; V gene: TRBV4-2; CDR3 DNA: TGTGCCAGCAGCCAAGACACGGACCTACTAAACTATGGCTACACCTTC; CDR3 protein: CASSQDTDLLNYGYTF
J gene: TRBJ1-1; clone size: .; D gene: .; V gene: TRBV28; CDR3 DNA: TGTGCCAGCAGTTCTTCACGCCCCAAGGGGAAAGCTTTCTTT; CDR3 protein: CASSSSRPKGKAFF
J gene: TRBJ1-1; clone size: .; D gene: .; V gene: TRBV11-2; CDR3 DNA: TGTGCCAGCAGTTACCTGGGACCGGCGAACACTGAAGCTTTCTTT; CDR3 protein: CASSYLGPANTEAFF
J gene: TRBJ1-5; clone size: once; D gene: .; V gene: TRBV19; CDR3 DNA: TGTGCCAGTAGTAGGGGATGGCGAAGCGGCAATCAGCCCCAGCATTTT; CDR3 protein: CASSRGWRSGNQPQHF
J gene: TRBJ2-2; clone size: .; D gene: .; V gene: TRBV4-1; CDR3 DNA: TGCGCCAGCAGCCAAGGACTAGACATGTCAGGGGAGCTGTTTTTT; CDR3 protein: CASSQGLDMSGELFF
J gene: TRBJ2-1; clone size: .; D gene: .; V gene: TRBV4-2; CDR3 DNA: TGTGCCAGCAGCCAAGATGGGAGTACTTCATACAATGAGCAGTTCTTC; CDR3 protein: CASSQDGSTSYNEQFF
J gene: TRBJ2-5; clone size: .; D gene: TRBD2; V gene: TRBV3-1/TRBV3-2; CDR3 DNA: TGTGCCAGCAGCCTTTCGCCGGCTAGCGGGAGCGTAGGAGAGACCCAGTACTTC; CDR3 protein: CASSLSPASGSVGETQYF
J gene: TRBJ1-1; clone size: .; D gene: TRBD1; V gene: TRBV18; CDR3 DNA: TGTGCCAGCTCACCCCGGACAGGGGAGAACACTGAAGCTTTCTTT; CDR3 protein: CASSPRTGENTEAFF
J gene: TRBJ2-3; clone size: .; D gene: .; V gene: TRBV6-1; CDR3 DNA: TGTGCCAGCAGTGAAGCGGCAGACCCTAGCACAGATACGCAGTATTTT; CDR3 protein: CASSEAADPSTDTQYF
J gene: TRBJ1-6; clone size: .; D gene: .; V gene: TRBV30; CDR3 DNA: TGTGCCTGGACAGGACAGAGTAATTCACCCCTCCACTTT; CDR3 protein: CAWTGQSNSPLHF
J gene: TRBJ2-3; clone size: .; D gene: .; V gene: TRBV4-1; CDR3 DNA: TGCGCCAGCAGGTCGAGACGCACAGATACGCAGTATTTT; CDR3 protein: CASRSRRTDTQYF
J gene: TRBJ2-7; clone size: .; D gene: .; V gene: TRBV14; CDR3 DNA: TGTGCCAGCAGCCAAAATCGCCTGCCGGGATCCGAGCAGTACTTC; CDR3 protein: CASSQNRLPGSEQYF
J gene: TRBJ2-5; clone size: .; D gene: .; V gene: TRBV11-2; CDR3 DNA: TGTGCCAGCAGTTGGGGGCTTGCCGGGACCCAGTACTTC; CDR3 protein: CASSWGLAGTQYF
J gene: TRBJ2-2; clone size: .; D gene: .; V gene: TRBV3-1/TRBV3-2; CDR3 DNA: TGTGCCAGCAGCCTTACGGAGGGGACCACCGGGGAGCTGTTTTTT; CDR3 protein: CASSLTEGTTGELFF